Listed below are T cell receptor beta chains from one sample, sequenced in a study of blood T cell repertoires in COVID-19. The data were produced by immunoSEQ multiplex PCR, yet TCRdb's version contains in-frame clones alone and is incomplete. The sample carries around 250,000 clones, 85% to 90% recorded once. The sequencing sample was made of PBMCs or T cells enriched from blood (not recorded which). These receptors originate from a woman aged 30 to 39 with acute COVID-19. Both conserved end residues are part of each CDR3. Fields, in order: clone size, J gene, V gene, D gene, CDR3 DNA, CDR3 protein. The D gene is left open where the match is weak. The listing skips clone size in some rows; elsewhere it reads once, few, many or a size class.

>.|TRBJ2-1|TRBV18|TRBD2
TGTGCCAGCTCACCGCGGGAGGACAATGAGCAGTTCTTC
CASSPREDNEQFF
>few|TRBJ1-5|TRBV13|.
TGTGCCAGCAGCCTAGGGGCCAATCAGCCCCAGCATTTT
CASSLGANQPQHF
>.|TRBJ2-7|TRBV2|TRBD1
TGTGCCAGCGAACTTACAGGGGCTCTAAACGAGCAGTACTTC
CASELTGALNEQYF
>once|TRBJ2-1|TRBV5-1|.
TGCGCCAGCAGCTTGCGTGGGCCCAGGTCCAATGAGCAGTTCTTC
CASSLRGPRSNEQFF
>few|TRBJ2-7|TRBV5-1|TRBD2
TGCGCCAGCAGCTTGGAACCCGGGACTAGCGGCTACGAGCAGTACTTC
CASSLEPGTSGYEQYF
>.|TRBJ2-7|TRBV6-5|.
TGTGCCAGCAGTTCGTACAGGGACTCCTACGAGCAGTACTTC
CASSSYRDSYEQYF
>.|TRBJ2-1|TRBV5-4|.
TGTGCCAATTCGACAGCCTCCTACAATGAGCAGTTCTTC
CANSTASYNEQFF
>.|TRBJ2-7|TRBV5-1|TRBD1
TGCGCCAGCAGCAAAGCGGGACAGGGGGCGGAGCAGTACTTC
CASSKAGQGAEQYF
>.|TRBJ1-2|TRBV9|.
TGTGCCAGCAGCGGGAAGGAGTATGGCTACACCTTC
CASSGKEYGYTF
>.|TRBJ1-5|TRBV27|.
TGTGCCAGCAGTTTTGGGGCAGGGAATCAGCCCCAGCATTTT
CASSFGAGNQPQHF
>.|TRBJ2-1|TRBV5-4|TRBD1
TGTGCCAGCAGAAAACAGGGGGGTGAGCAGTTCTTC
CASRKQGGEQFF
>once|TRBJ2-7|TRBV5-6|.
TGTGCCAGCAGCTTCGGGCAGGGTTATAGCTACGAGCAGTACTTC
CASSFGQGYSYEQYF
>.|TRBJ1-5|TRBV5-8|.
TGTGCCAGCAGCTTGGGCAGGGGCAATCAGCCCCAGCATTTT
CASSLGRGNQPQHF
>.|TRBJ2-7|TRBV7-9|TRBD1
TGTGCCAGCAGCCATGGACAGGGCCTTTCCTACGAGCAGTACTTC
CASSHGQGLSYEQYF
>.|TRBJ2-7|TRBV7-6|TRBD2
TGTGCCAGCAGTTCGGGGGACTATAGCTCCTACGAGCAGTACTTC
CASSSGDYSSYEQYF
>once|TRBJ1-5|TRBV30|TRBD1
TGTGCCTGGTCGACAGGGAATCAGCCCCAGCATTTT
CAWSTGNQPQHF
>.|TRBJ2-7|TRBV18|.
TGTGCCAGCTCACCTTCCGGGACTCTTCTTCTCGAGCAGTACTTC
CASSPSGTLLLEQYF
>.|TRBJ2-7|TRBV2|.
TGTGCCAGAGGGACACGCGACGAGCAGTACTTC
CARGTRDEQYF
>.|TRBJ2-5|TRBV28|TRBD2
TGTGCCAGCGTAGATCTGCGAAGCGGGAGGGCCGGAGAGACCCAGTACTTC
CASVDLRSGRAGETQYF
>few|TRBJ2-1|TRBV10-1|TRBD2
TGCGCCAGCAGTGGTAGCGGGCCTAGCTCCTACAATGAGCAGTTCTTC
CASSGSGPSSYNEQFF
>.|TRBJ2-2|TRBV29-1|TRBD1
TGCAGCGTTCACGGGACAGGGAACACCGGGGAGCTGTTTTTT
CSVHGTGNTGELFF
>.|TRBJ2-1|TRBV7-3|TRBD1
TGTGCCAGCAGCTTATCAGGGACAGGGGAACCCTCCTACAATGAGCAGTTCTTC
CASSLSGTGEPSYNEQFF
>.|TRBJ1-2|TRBV29-1|TRBD1
TGCAGCGTTGAAGATCTGAGACAGGGGCTTGGCTACACCTTC
CSVEDLRQGLGYTF
>.|TRBJ2-7|TRBV12-3/TRBV12-4|.
TGTGCCAGCTCCCTAGCGCGTTCCTACGAGCAGTACTTC
CASSLARSYEQYF